The rows below give T cell receptor beta chains drawn from one sample of a study of CD8 T cells in ankylosing spondylitis. Each CDR3 protein is one row after TCRdb ran MiXCR on the 5' RACE reads. The profile covers under 550,000 distinct CDR3 sequences, with roughly a quarter appearing a single time and approximately 1% taken by the ten largest. Sequencing was performed on blood, either unsorted or a sorted T cell fraction (not recorded which). The receptors stem from a male donor with ankylosing spondylitis. The CDR3 runs from the conserved cysteine through the conserved F or W. The D gene is left open where the match is weak. Part of the rows lack a size; the others show once, few, many or a class for expanded clones.

j_call v_call d_call clone_size cdr3_aa cdr3_nt
TRBJ1-5 TRBV10-2 NA NA CASRDQPQHF TGCGCCAGCAGAGATCAGCCCCAGCATTTT
TRBJ1-5 TRBV20-1 TRBD1 few CSARGGTDQPQHF TGCAGTGCACGCGGGGGGACAGATCAGCCCCAGCATTTT
TRBJ1-2 TRBV20-1 TRBD1 NA CSARPRDRGDYGYTF TGCAGTGCTAGACCCCGGGACAGGGGGGACTATGGCTACACCTTC
TRBJ1-1 TRBV7-9 NA few CASSLIEGIAEAFF TGTGCCAGCAGCTTAATTGAGGGTATCGCTGAAGCTTTCTTT
TRBJ2-5 TRBV20-1 NA NA CSAPVGQTQYF TGCAGTGCCCCCGTTGGACAGACCCAGTACTTC
TRBJ2-1 TRBV29-1 NA few CSVEDLQGRANYNEQFF TGCAGCGTTGAAGATCTTCAGGGGAGGGCTAACTACAATGAGCAGTTCTTC
TRBJ2-3 TRBV20-1 TRBD2 few CSAQREFIDTQYF TGCAGTGCCCAGCGGGAGTTCATAGATACGCAGTATTTT
TRBJ1-2 TRBV20-1 NA few CSAPKGGDYGYTF TGCAGTGCGCCCAAGGGGGGCGACTATGGCTACACCTTC
TRBJ2-7 TRBV18 NA NA CASSPPGRGASYEQYF TGTGCCAGCTCACCACCGGGCCGGGGGGCCTCCTACGAGCAGTACTTC
TRBJ2-1 TRBV24-1 NA few CATSDHDPVSYNEQFF TGTGCCACCAGTGACCACGACCCGGTTAGCTACAATGAGCAGTTCTTC
TRBJ2-1 TRBV6-1 NA few CASTGHWPLEQFF TGTGCCAGCACGGGACACTGGCCCCTCGAGCAGTTCTTC
TRBJ1-1 TRBV7-9 NA NA CASSLKVNTEAFF TGTGCCAGCAGCTTAAAGGTGAACACTGAAGCTTTCTTT
TRBJ1-1 TRBV2 NA NA CASNRDMNTEAFF TGTGCCAGCAACCGAGATATGAACACTGAAGCTTTCTTT
TRBJ1-1 TRBV20-1 NA few CSASLSGTEAFF TGCAGTGCTAGCCTCTCAGGTACTGAAGCTTTCTTT
TRBJ1-1 TRBV5-1 TRBD1 few CASSLAFLTGRAEAFF TGCGCCAGCAGCTTGGCCTTTTTGACAGGGAGAGCTGAAGCTTTCTTT
TRBJ2-4 TRBV5-1 NA many CASSLAGHGAKNIQYF TGCGCCAGCAGCTTGGCAGGACACGGCGCCAAAAACATTCAGTACTTC
TRBJ2-3 TRBV7-8 NA NA CASSRRTLASTDTQYF TGTGCCAGCAGCCGTCGGACTCTTGCTAGCACAGATACGCAGTATTTT